Each of the 13 T cell receptor beta chains below was sequenced from the same sample in a study of shared clonotypes between healthy human individuals (dated by TCRdb to the early 2020s). Library prep was done by the immunoSEQ multiplex PCR assay. As stored in TCRdb, this immuneACCESS dataset retains in-frame rearrangements with V and J assigned. A fraction of the clones does not appear; measured against another copy, unresolved V genes explain less than half of the discrepancy, and the remainder lacks a known reason. Present in this sample are roughly 110,000 clones, about 63% of which were seen just once. Approximately 25% of the sample is in the top ten clones. Sequencing was carried out using memory CD8+ T cells sorted from blood. The sample's cell subset or site label, in plain terms: CD45RO+ cells pooled with CCR7-negative TemRA cells. The source of these receptors is a woman younger than 45 in good health.

The chain joins TRBV19 to TRBJ2-7, with 10 nucleotides matching TRBD1. Trimming at V came to 6 bases and at J to 5 bases, leaving 7 bases not matched to a gene. The germline CDR1 and CDR2 sequences are LNHDA and SQIVND (reference sequence). The CDR3 is 14 amino acids. The CDR3 region has the DNA TGTGCCAGTAGCAAGGGACAGGGGATAGACGAGCAGTACTTC. It is translated as CASSKGQGIDEQYF. Using reference TRBV19 and TRBJ2-7 for the parts outside the CDR3, the full variable domain is DGGITQSPKYLFRKEGQNVTLSCEQNLNHDAMYWYRQDPGQGLRLIYYSQIVNDFQKGDIAEGYSVSREKKESFPLTVTSAQKNPTAFYLCASSKGQGIDEQYFGPGTRLTVT.

This clone was counted a few times. The chain carries TRBV19 and TRBJ2-7; 12 bases map to TRBD2. Germline assignment: CDR1 LNHDA and CDR2 SQIVND (reference sequence). The CDR3 consists of 14 residues. V gave up 7 bases and J gave up 4 bases; unmatched junction bases: 5. The CDR3 reads CASKSTSGRYEQYF. DNA for the CDR3: TGTGCCAGTAAATCGACTAGCGGGAGATACGAGCAGTACTTC.

The J gene is TRBJ2-7, the V gene TRBV27, with a tentative D call TRBD2 (7 bases). The V gene's germline CDR1 is MNHEY and CDR2 SMNVEV (reference sequence). The germline V and J ends were trimmed by 1 base and 2 bases, with 12 bases remaining between them. The CDR3 runs 15 residues. Written as DNA, the CDR3 is TGTGCCAGCAGTTTATACGCGGGGGCAACCTACGAGCAGTACTTC. Translation gives CASSLYAGATYEQYF.

CDR3 loop: CASSPPGNEKLFF. The DNA for the CDR3 is TGTGCCAGCAGCCCCCCCGGTAATGAAAAACTGTTTTTT. The chain recombines TRBV7-9 with TRBJ1-4; D is undetermined. From germline, CDR1 is SEHNR and CDR2 FQNEAQ (reference sequence). Trimming shortened V by 5 bases and J by 4 bases, and 8 bases separated the two germline ends. This CDR3 comprises 13 residues.

The V gene is TRBV7-2, the J gene TRBJ1-3, with no clear D. Per germline, CDR1 SGHTA and CDR2 FQGNSA. V was pared by 5 bases and J by 1 base, with 12 bases between. The CDR3 sequence is 15 residues long. CDR3 coding DNA: TGTGCCAGCAGCCCCTTTTCCGGATCTGGAAACACCATATATTTT. This sequence encodes CASSPFSGSGNTIYF.

This clone was counted only a few times. The chain recombines TRBV5-4 with TRBJ2-7; 7 nucleotides match TRBD2. The CDR3 spans 13 residues. The ends lost 3 bases at V and 6 bases at J; junction bases unmatched: 6. Germline loops: CDR1 SGHNT, CDR2 YYREEE (reference sequence). The CDR3 nucleotides read TGTGCCAGCAGCTCAACTAGCGTGATCGAGCAGTACTTC. This translates into CASSSTSVIEQYF. The full variable domain, its missing parts supplied by reference TRBV5-4 and TRBJ2-7, is ETGVTQSPTHLIKTRGQQVTLRCSSQSGHNTVSWYQQALGQGPQFIFQYYREEENGRGNFPPRFSGLQFPNYSSELNVNALELDDSALYLCASSSTSVIEQYFGPGTRLTVT.

The V call is TRBV6-6, the J call TRBJ2-1; D may be TRBD1 (6 bases). The CDR3 consists of 14 residues. Germline assignment: CDR1 MNHNY and CDR2 SVGAGI (reference sequence). Trimming removed 2 bases at V and 6 bases at J, with 11 bases between. CDR3 in DNA: TGTGCCAGCAGTTACGGCTGGGGGCGCAATGAGCAGTTCTTC. This gives the protein CASSYGWGRNEQFF.

This chain links TRBV9 with TRBJ2-2; 12 nucleotides line up with TRBD2. The J segment lost 0 bases and the V segment lost 4 bases, leaving 7 bases of the junction unmatched. CDR3 length: 18 residues. Germline CDR1 reads SGDLS; CDR2 reads YYNGEE. The chain's CDR3 is CASSPWTSGTANTGELFF. The DNA for the CDR3 is TGTGCCAGCAGCCCATGGACTAGCGGGACGGCGAACACCGGGGAGCTGTTTTTT. Looking up the rest from reference TRBV9 and TRBJ2-2 gives the full variable domain: DSGVTQTPKHLITATGQRVTLRCSPRSGDLSVYWYQQSLDQGLQFLIQYYNGEERAKGNILERFSAQQFPDLHSELNLSSLELGDSALYFCASSPWTSGTANTGELFFGEGSRLTVL.

The chain carries TRBV6-1 and TRBJ1-1, with D possibly TRBD1 on 5 matching bases. The CDR3 has 13 residues. In germline, CDR1 is MNHNS, CDR2 SASEGT. V shed 3 bases and J shed 2 bases, with 7 bases lying between them. CDR3 in DNA: TGTGCCAGCAGTGAGACAGAAAACACTGAAGCTTTCTTT. It codes for CASSETENTEAFF.

The rearrangement joins TRBV4-2 to TRBJ2-1, with 8 bases lining up with TRBD2. In germline, CDR1 is LGHNA, CDR2 YNFKEQ. Trimming at V came to 1 base and at J to 7 bases, leaving 12 bases not matched to a gene. CDR3 length equals 17 residues. The CDR3 region has the DNA TGTGCCAGCAGCCAAGTTAGGACGGGAGGGCCACGGAATGAGCAGTTCTTC. Translating gives CASSQVRTGGPRNEQFF.

This sequence joins TRBV5-4 and TRBJ2-5; D might be TRBD2 (6 bases). Between the trimmed V and J ends, which lost 4 bases and 3 bases, there was a span of 16 bases. Germline V gene sequence: CDR1 SGHNT, CDR2 YYREEE (reference sequence). The CDR3 runs 15 residues. The CDR3 loop reads CASSRRAGCEETQYF. DNA of the CDR3: TGTGCCAGCAGCCGGAGGGCAGGGTGTGAAGAGACCCAGTACTTC.

This sequence joins TRBV25-1 and TRBJ1-1; 7 bases agree with TRBD1. The germline V gene has CDR1 MGHDK and CDR2 SYGVNS. The CDR3 contains 16 residues. V shed 2 bases and J 4 bases; nucleotides not matched to a gene: 10. CDR3 bases: TGTGCCAGCAGTGAACTAGGGACAGTCTCGGGCACTGAAGCTTTCTTT. Its translation: CASSELGTVSGTEAFF.

This clone was recorded once. This rearrangement joins TRBV19 to TRBJ2-7; TRBD2 agrees at 10 bases. Germline assignment: CDR1 LNHDA and CDR2 SQIVND (reference sequence). V shed 1 base, J shed 2 bases, and the junction held 5 bases outside the gene matches. The CDR3 is made up of 16 amino acids. CDR3 nucleotide sequence: TGTGCCAGTAGTATAGTTCTACTAGCGGGACCCTACGAGCAGTACTTC. This codes for CASSIVLLAGPYEQYF.